This passage covers 26 T cell receptor beta chains from one sample sequenced in a study of T cell repertoires in cytomegalovirus infection. One entry per CDR3 protein results from TCRdb running MiXCR on the reads. In the table there are approximately 120,000 distinct CDR3 sequences, over 25% of which are singletons. Their specific antigens are unknown. Sequencing used CD8+ T cells from cultured PBMCs, obtained from culture after CMV antigen stimulation. Every receptor here comes from a human donor in good health (CMV status not recorded). Some clones in this sample may be carry-over from other donors' samples.

This clonotype was seen only a few times. The J gene is TRBJ1-3, the V gene TRBV7-9; 10 bases map to TRBD1. Germline values: CDR1 SEHNR, CDR2 FQNEAQ (reference sequence). V shed 3 bases and J 0 bases; nucleotides not matched to a gene: 14. This CDR3 has 20 amino acids. CDR3 sequence reads: CASSLIAGTGVFYSGNTIYF. The CDR3 DNA reads TGTGCCAGCAGCTTGATAGCCGGGACAGGGGTCTTCTACTCTGGAAACACCATATATTTT.

This clonotype was counted many times. This chain links TRBV7-8 with TRBJ2-7, with 8 bases lining up with TRBD1. J lost 2 bases, V lost 2 bases, and 5 bases had no gene match. Germline assignment: CDR1 SGHVS and CDR2 FQNEAQ. This CDR3 has 15 amino acids. CDR3 region: CASSLLEQGAYEQYF. CDR3 bases: TGTGCCAGCAGCTTACTTGAACAGGGGGCCTACGAGCAGTACTTC. The whole variable domain, remainder taken from reference TRBV7-8 and TRBJ2-7, is GAGVSQSPRYKVAKRGQDVALRCDPISGHVSLFWYQQALGQGPEFLTYFQNEAQLDKSGLPSDRFFAERPEGSVSTLKIQRTQQEDSAVYLCASSLLEQGAYEQYFGPGTRLTVT.

The chain uses TRBV6-5 and TRBJ2-7, with D possibly TRBD2 on 6 matching bases. Per germline, CDR1 MNHEY and CDR2 SVGAGI. Trimming removed 5 bases at V and 1 base at J, with 12 bases between. This CDR3 spans 14 amino acids. CDR3 bases: TGTGCCAGCAGTAGGGGACTGATATCCTACGAGCAGTACTTC. Translated, it gives CASSRGLISYEQYF.

This clonotype was seen more than once but under ten times. CDR3: CASSARTGAYEQYF. CDR3 coding DNA: TGTGCCAGCAGCGCAAGGACAGGGGCCTACGAGCAGTACTTC. This chain links TRBV28 with TRBJ2-7, with 9 bases aligning to TRBD1. V was clipped by 6 bases and J by 2 bases; unmatched bases: 5. CDR1 is MDHEN and CDR2 is SYDVKM in the germline V gene. The CDR3 is 14 amino acids.

The V gene is TRBV5-6, the J gene TRBJ1-1, with 7 bases that match TRBD1. The CDR3 totals 17 residues. The V gene's germline CDR1 is SGHDT and CDR2 YYEEEE. The ends lost 0 bases at V and 4 bases at J; junction bases unmatched: 12. The CDR3 loop is CASSLGGGPPLGTEAFF. For the CDR3, the DNA is TGTGCCAGCAGCTTGGGAGGGGGCCCACCCTTGGGCACTGAAGCTTTCTTT.

The rearrangement joins TRBV7-2 to TRBJ2-2, with 8 positions matching TRBD2. Trimming cost V 4 bases and J 8 bases; bases outside gene matches: 12. CDR3 length: 16 amino acids. CDR1 is SGHTA and CDR2 is FQGNSA in the germline V gene. The chain's CDR3 is CASSSGGRDRGGELFF. DNA for the CDR3: TGTGCCAGCAGCTCGGGGGGGCGGGACCGAGGTGGGGAGCTGTTTTTT.

The V call is TRBV6-6, the J call TRBJ1-3; a weak D match, TRBD1 (5 bases). CDR3 size: 15 residues. Germline-derived CDR1 and CDR2 are MNHNY and SVGAGI (reference sequence). Trimming removed 0 bases at V and 4 bases at J, with 10 bases between. CDR3 bases: TGTGCCAGCAGTTACTCGTCCAGGGCCGGAAACACCATATATTTT. This sequence encodes CASSYSSRAGNTIYF.

The chain couples TRBV7-9 to TRBJ2-3, with 7 bases aligning to TRBD2. J gave up 2 bases and V 4 bases, and 15 bases lay outside the gene matches. The CDR3 contains 18 residues. Germline V gene lookup returns CDR1 SEHNR and CDR2 FQNEAQ (reference sequence). This CDR3 reads CASSSSGQLAKFTDTQYF. The CDR3, as DNA: TGTGCCAGCAGCTCTAGCGGACAACTAGCGAAATTCACAGATACGCAGTATTTT.

The V and J genes are TRBV25-1 and TRBJ1-4; 10 bases fit TRBD1. With V trimmed by 5 bases and J by 7 bases, 10 bases remained unmatched. The CDR3 is 16 residues long. Germline CDR1 reads MGHDK; CDR2 reads SYGVNS. As DNA, the CDR3 is TGTGCCAGCAGTTTCCGGGACAGGGGTCTTGGTGAAAAACTGTTTTTT. Its protein is CASSFRDRGLGEKLFF.

CDR3 sequence: CASSQILNTGELFF. CDR3 in DNA: TGCGCCAGCAGCCAAATTCTGAACACCGGGGAGCTGTTTTTT. This rearrangement joins TRBV4-3 to TRBJ2-2; D is unresolved. V dropped 2 bases and J dropped 1 base, with 5 bases sitting between them. Germline V gene data show CDR1 as LGHNA and CDR2 as YSLEER. The CDR3 contains 14 residues.

This clonotype was picked up many times. V gene TRBV7-2 combines with J gene TRBJ2-3; D call uncertain. The V end lost 1 base, the J end lost 2 bases, and 7 bases lay between the germline ends. The CDR3 extends over 14 amino acids. Germline V lookup: CDR1 SGHTA, CDR2 FQGNSA. This CDR3 is CASSLEHLTDTQYF. CDR3 sequence (DNA): TGTGCCAGCAGCTTAGAACACCTCACAGATACGCAGTATTTT.

This rearrangement joins TRBV11-3 to TRBJ2-2, with D possibly matching TRBD2 (5 bases). CDR3 length: 14 residues. V lost 5 bases, J lost 4 bases, and 11 bases lay in between. Germline V lookup: CDR1 SGHNT, CDR2 YENEEA. Written as DNA, the CDR3 is TGTGCCAGCAGCCTGGACTCGCTCACCGGGGAGCTGTTTTTT. Protein: CASSLDSLTGELFF.

This clonotype was picked up one time. The V and J genes are TRBV4-1 and TRBJ2-7, with 9 bases aligning to TRBD1. The CDR3 loop spans 14 amino acids. Germline V gives CDR1 MGHRA, CDR2 YSYEKL. V lost 4 bases, J lost 5 bases, and 6 bases stayed unmatched. The CDR3 region has the DNA TGCGCCAGCAGCCCCGACAGGGGGGGGGACGAGCAGTACTTC. It codes for CASSPDRGGDEQYF.

The rearrangement joins TRBV10-3 to TRBJ2-6; TRBD2 matches at 8 bases. Germline-derived CDR1 and CDR2 are ENHRY and SYGVKD. The CDR3 is 16 residues long. With V trimmed by 7 bases and J by 1 base, 6 bases remained unmatched. The CDR3 DNA reads as TGTGCCATCACCGGGGGGGCGCGTTCTGGGGCCAACGTCCTGACTTTC. It specifies CAITGGARSGANVLTF.

The chain links TRBV27 to TRBJ2-3, with 9 bases fitting TRBD1. The J segment lost 0 bases and the V segment lost 1 base, leaving 5 bases of the junction unmatched. In germline, CDR1 is MNHEY, CDR2 SMNVEV (reference sequence). The CDR3 has 17 amino acids. CDR3 protein: CASSLWGTGRSTDTQYF. The DNA for the CDR3 is TGTGCCAGCAGTTTATGGGGGACAGGGAGGAGCACAGATACGCAGTATTTT.

The gene calls are TRBV19 and TRBJ2-3, with D perhaps TRBD2 (5 bases). Trimming pared 1 base from V and 2 bases from J, leaving 10 bases between. CDR3 length: 15 residues. Germline CDR1 and CDR2: LNHDA and SQIVND (reference sequence). This CDR3 is CASSIAAGYTDTQYF. CDR3 nucleotides: TGTGCCAGTAGTATAGCTGCGGGTTACACAGATACGCAGTATTTT.

The J gene is TRBJ1-5, the V gene TRBV5-1, with TRBD1 matching 7 bases. The CDR3 totals 14 residues. Germline CDR1 reads SGHRS; CDR2 reads YFSETQ. Losses at the gene ends were 1 base for V and 8 bases for J; bases not matched to a gene: 6. CDR3 sequence (DNA): TGCGCCAGCAGCTTGAGGACAGGAGCGGAGCCCCAGCATTTT. Encoded protein: CASSLRTGAEPQHF.

This rearrangement joins TRBV7-6 to TRBJ2-1; D remains unclear. CDR1 is SGHVS, CDR2 FNYEAQ, per germline. The V and J ends lost 5 bases and 7 bases respectively, with 15 bases between them. The CDR3 covers 14 residues. CDR3 in amino acids: CASSPSINLNEQFF. The DNA for the CDR3 is TGTGCCAGCAGCCCAAGTATCAACCTGAATGAGCAGTTCTTC.

This clonotype was counted only a few times. V is TRBV7-3 and J is TRBJ1-1; D might be TRBD1 (6 bases). This CDR3 is built from 12 residues. V was trimmed by 3 bases and J by 6 bases, leaving 8 bases between them. CDR1 and CDR2 from the germline V gene are SGHTA and FQGTGA. The CDR3 DNA reads TGTGCCAGCAGCTTGGGGGCTTCTGAAGCTTTCTTT. Translating it yields CASSLGASEAFF.

This clonotype was counted only a few times. The rearrangement joins TRBV6-5 to TRBJ2-1; D is perhaps TRBD1 (6 bases). The CDR3 has 14 residues. CDR1 and CDR2 from the germline V gene are MNHEY and SVGAGI. Trimming removed 2 bases at V and 7 bases at J, with 12 bases between. The CDR3 nucleotides are TGTGCCAGCAGTTACATCCAGGGGTCTAATGAGCAGTTCTTC. Translating gives CASSYIQGSNEQFF.

Only a few counts were recorded for this clonotype. The chain is built from TRBV7-8 and TRBJ2-3; D is perhaps TRBD2 (7 bases). The CDR3 is 22 amino acids. The V and J ends lost 0 bases and 1 base respectively, with 29 bases between them. Germline V gene sequence: CDR1 SGHVS, CDR2 FQNEAQ. Here the CDR3 reads CASSLASTFVWRGPRGTDTQYF. In DNA, the CDR3 is TGTGCCAGCAGCTTAGCGTCTACGTTCGTTTGGCGGGGGCCCCGCGGCACAGATACGCAGTATTTT. The entire variable domain, with the rest obtained from reference TRBV7-8 and TRBJ2-3, is as follows: GAGVSQSPRYKVAKRGQDVALRCDPISGHVSLFWYQQALGQGPEFLTYFQNEAQLDKSGLPSDRFFAERPEGSVSTLKIQRTQQEDSAVYLCASSLASTFVWRGPRGTDTQYFGPGTRLTVL.

In DNA, the CDR3 is TGTGCCAGCAGTTACTCAGTCGGGCGGATAAACACTGAAGCTTTCTTT. Residues: CASSYSVGRINTEAFF. V is TRBV6-5 and J is TRBJ1-1; D gene unclear. V shed 0 bases and J shed 2 bases, with 13 bases lying between them. The CDR3 length is 16 residues. Germline values: CDR1 MNHEY, CDR2 SVGAGI.

In this sample, this clonotype turned up a few times. The chain joins TRBV28 to TRBJ1-2; D is undetermined. CDR3 length equals 14 residues. Trimming removed 7 bases at V and 6 bases at J, with 18 bases between. Germline V gives CDR1 MDHEN, CDR2 SYDVKM. CDR3: CASTEVGEADGYTF. CDR3 in DNA: TGTGCCAGCACTGAAGTCGGGGAGGCGGATGGCTACACCTTC.

At least ten counts were recorded for this clonotype. This rearrangement joins TRBV7-2 to TRBJ2-1; D uncertain. Deletions cut 3 bases from V and 10 bases from J, with 13 bases between. The CDR3 is 13 amino acids. CDR1 and CDR2 (germline): SGHTA, FQGNSA. CDR3 protein: CASSFNPRLEQFF. The CDR3 DNA follows: TGTGCCAGCAGCTTTAATCCGAGGCTGGAGCAGTTCTTC.

The gene calls are TRBV12-3 or TRBV12-4 and TRBJ2-7; D gene unclear. Trimming left V 1 base short and J 6 bases short, with 13 bases between. The CDR3 has 14 residues. CDR3 DNA sequence: TGTGCCAGCAGTTTAGACTTGGCAGCCCGCGAGCAGTACTTC. It yields the protein CASSLDLAAREQYF.

This clonotype occurred many times. The V gene is TRBV9, the J gene TRBJ2-1; a possible D gene is TRBD1 (6 bases). From germline, CDR1 is SGDLS and CDR2 YYNGEE. The CDR3 runs to 16 residues. Deletions cut 3 bases from V and 7 bases from J, with 20 bases between. The CDR3 coding sequence is TGTGCCAGCAGCGGATCTTCGCAGGGGATCTTGAATGAGCAGTTCTTC. Amino acid sequence: CASSGSSQGILNEQFF.